This TCR beta chain was captured by sequencing in a study of blood T cell repertoires in COVID-19. Study details: The United States, Italy and Spain provided the acute and convalescent COVID-19 samples. The analysed material was cDNA or gDNA that came from T cells, B-cell-depleted T cells, or PBMCs.

Original data processing: From reference gene primer amplification, estimates of nucleated cell counts were derived. Assay used: immunoSEQ multiplex PCR; TCRdb lists only in-frame clones, some missing. V and J calls and clone size are as listed in that table; D and trimming were resolved from the DNA. The sample has about 240,000 clones; more than 75% are singletons. This CDR3 contains 15 residues. Germline V gene data show CDR1 as LGHDT and CDR2 as YNNKEL (reference sequence). V dropped 1 base and J dropped 3; count of bases not matched to a gene: 4. The receptor's source is a man older than 75 with acute or convalescent COVID-19. The chain has TRBV3-1 (or the pseudogene TRBV3-2) and TRBJ2-7, with 9 bases fitting TRBD2. Sequenced sample: peripheral blood. CDR3 amino acids: CASSQASGAGYEQYF. The CDR3 DNA sequence: TGTGCCAGCAGCCAAGCTAGCGGGGCCGGCTACGAGCAGTACTTC.